This TCR beta chain was observed in a study of cytomegalovirus exposure and HLA in healthy donors. The PCR made use of 60 Vbeta and 13 Jbeta primers. TCRdb's copy holds only in-frame clones and misses some; the assay was immunoSEQ multiplex PCR. This sample has roughly 150,000 clones, with about three quarters found just once. Trimming cost V 4 bases and J 6 bases; bases outside gene matches: 8. The CDR3 consists of 14 residues. In germline, CDR1 is SGHRS, CDR2 YFSETQ. The sample was PBMCs. The clonotype originates from a male donor in good health and CMV-seronegative. The V call is TRBV5-1, the J call TRBJ1-1, with 8 bases lining up with TRBD1. CDR3 DNA sequence: TGCGCCAGCAGCCCGCTACAGGGGGTCTCTGAAGCTTTCTTT. It codes for CASSPLQGVSEAFF.